This TCR beta chain was obtained from a study of cytotoxic CD8 clonotypes in ibrutinib-treated CLL. Assay: immunoSEQ multiplex PCR; the TCRdb copy retains only in-frame clones and omits some. The table shows about 140,000 clones, with around 84% occurring only once. Between the trimmed V and J ends, which lost 5 bases and 1 base, there was a span of 11 bases. Germline CDR1 reads WNHNN; CDR2 reads SYGVQD (reference sequence). This CDR3 is built from 15 residues. This receptor was identified in a human donor with chronic lymphocytic leukemia. The rearrangement joins TRBV10-1 to TRBJ2-2; perhaps TRBD1 as D (6 bases). The input for sequencing was PBMCs, taken after 36 months of ibrutinib treatment. The DNA for the CDR3 is TGCGCCAGCAGTTCCGGGACAAAGAACACCGGGGAGCTGTTTTTT. It encodes CASSSGTKNTGELFF.